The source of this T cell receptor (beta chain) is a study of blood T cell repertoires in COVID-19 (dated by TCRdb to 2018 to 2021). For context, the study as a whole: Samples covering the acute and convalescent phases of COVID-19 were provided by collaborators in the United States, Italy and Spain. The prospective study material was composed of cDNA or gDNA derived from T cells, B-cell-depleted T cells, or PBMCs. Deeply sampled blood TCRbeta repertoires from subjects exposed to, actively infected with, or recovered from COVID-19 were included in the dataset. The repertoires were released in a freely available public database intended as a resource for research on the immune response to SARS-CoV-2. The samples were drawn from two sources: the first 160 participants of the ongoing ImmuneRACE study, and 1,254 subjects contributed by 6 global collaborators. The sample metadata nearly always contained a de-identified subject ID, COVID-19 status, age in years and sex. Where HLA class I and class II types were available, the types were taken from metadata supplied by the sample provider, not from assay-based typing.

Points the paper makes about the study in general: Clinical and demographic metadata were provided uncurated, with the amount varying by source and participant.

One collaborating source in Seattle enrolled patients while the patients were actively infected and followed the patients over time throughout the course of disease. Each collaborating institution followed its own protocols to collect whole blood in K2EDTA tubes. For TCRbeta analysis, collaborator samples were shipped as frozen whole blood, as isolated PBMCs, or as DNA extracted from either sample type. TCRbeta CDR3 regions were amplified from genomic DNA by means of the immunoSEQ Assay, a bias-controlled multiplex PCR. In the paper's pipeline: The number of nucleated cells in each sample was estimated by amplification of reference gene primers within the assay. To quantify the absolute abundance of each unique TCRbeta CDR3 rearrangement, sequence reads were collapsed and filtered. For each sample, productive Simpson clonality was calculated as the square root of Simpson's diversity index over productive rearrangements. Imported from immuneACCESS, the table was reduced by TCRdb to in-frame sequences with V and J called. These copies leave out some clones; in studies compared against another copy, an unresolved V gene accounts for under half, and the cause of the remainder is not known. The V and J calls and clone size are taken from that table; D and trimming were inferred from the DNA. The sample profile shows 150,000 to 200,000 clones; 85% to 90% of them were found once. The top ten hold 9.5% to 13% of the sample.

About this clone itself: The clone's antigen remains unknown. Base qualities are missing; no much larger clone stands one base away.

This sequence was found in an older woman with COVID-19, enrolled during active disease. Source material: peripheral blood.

The DNA reads TGTGCCAGTAGTAGGGGGACACTTGGGGGTGAAAAACTGTTTTTT. Its protein is CASSRGTLGGEKLFF. The chain uses TRBV19 and TRBJ1-4; TRBD1 is perhaps the D gene, given 6 matching bases. Trimming costs V 4 bases and J 7 bases, and their ends lie 16 bases apart. As encoded in the germline V gene (reference sequence), CDR1 is LNHDA while CDR2 is SQIVND. Including cysteine and phenylalanine, the CDR3 has 15 amino acids. The kept DNA is CDR3 alone, 45 bases in frame from the first base.